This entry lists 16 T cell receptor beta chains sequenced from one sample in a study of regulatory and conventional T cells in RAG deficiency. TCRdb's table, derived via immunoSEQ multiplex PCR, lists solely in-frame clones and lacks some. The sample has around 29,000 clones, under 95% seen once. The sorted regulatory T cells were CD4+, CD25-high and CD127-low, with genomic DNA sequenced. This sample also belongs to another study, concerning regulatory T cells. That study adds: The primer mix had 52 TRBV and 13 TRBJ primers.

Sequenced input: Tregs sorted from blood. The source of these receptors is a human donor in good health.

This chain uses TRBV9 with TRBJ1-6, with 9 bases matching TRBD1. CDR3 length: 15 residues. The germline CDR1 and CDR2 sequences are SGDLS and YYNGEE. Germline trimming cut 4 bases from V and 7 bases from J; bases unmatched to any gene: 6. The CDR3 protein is CASSHSQGANSPLHF. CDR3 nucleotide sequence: TGTGCCAGCAGCCATTCACAGGGGGCCAATTCACCCCTCCACTTT.

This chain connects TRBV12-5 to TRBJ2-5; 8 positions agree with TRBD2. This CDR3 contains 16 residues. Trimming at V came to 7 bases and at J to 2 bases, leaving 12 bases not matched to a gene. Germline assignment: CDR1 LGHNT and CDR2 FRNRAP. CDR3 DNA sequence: TGTGCTAGTGCCCGCTCGGGGGGGGGCGGTCAAGAGACCCAGTACTTC. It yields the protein CASARSGGGGQETQYF.

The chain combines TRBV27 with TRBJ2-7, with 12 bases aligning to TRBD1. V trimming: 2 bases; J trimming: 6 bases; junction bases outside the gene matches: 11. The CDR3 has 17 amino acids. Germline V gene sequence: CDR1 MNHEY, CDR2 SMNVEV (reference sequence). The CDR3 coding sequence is TGTGCCAGCAGTTTACGAATGGGACAGGGGGCGGGTTCCGAGCAGTACTTC. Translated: CASSLRMGQGAGSEQYF.

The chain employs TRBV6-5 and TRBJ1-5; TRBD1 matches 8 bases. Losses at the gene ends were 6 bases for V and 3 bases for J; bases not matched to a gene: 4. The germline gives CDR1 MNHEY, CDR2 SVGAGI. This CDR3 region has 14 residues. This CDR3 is CASRRTGFNQPQHF. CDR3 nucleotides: TGTGCCAGCAGACGGACAGGGTTCAATCAGCCCCAGCATTTT.

CDR3 coding DNA: TGTGCCAGCTCACCACTGACAGTCATGAACACTGAAGCTTTCTTT. This translates into CASSPLTVMNTEAFF. The J gene is TRBJ1-1, the V gene TRBV18; D may be TRBD1 (5 bases). Germline V CDR1 and CDR2: KGHSH, LQKENI. Trimming left V 1 base short and J 0 bases short, with 9 bases between. This CDR3 has 15 amino acids.

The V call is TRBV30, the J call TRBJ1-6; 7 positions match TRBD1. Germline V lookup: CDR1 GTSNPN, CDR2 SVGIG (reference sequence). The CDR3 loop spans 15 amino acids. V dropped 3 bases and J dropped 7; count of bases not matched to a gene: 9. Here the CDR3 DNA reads TGTGCCTGGAGCGGCTTGGGGACAGCAAATTCACCCCTCCACTTT. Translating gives CAWSGLGTANSPLHF.

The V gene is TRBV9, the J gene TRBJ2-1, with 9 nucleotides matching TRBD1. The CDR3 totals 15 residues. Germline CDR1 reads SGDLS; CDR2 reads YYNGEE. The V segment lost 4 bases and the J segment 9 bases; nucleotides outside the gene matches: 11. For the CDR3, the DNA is TGTGCCAGCAGCCCCTCGGACAGGGGCTCTTTTGAGCAGTTCTTC. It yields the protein CASSPSDRGSFEQFF.

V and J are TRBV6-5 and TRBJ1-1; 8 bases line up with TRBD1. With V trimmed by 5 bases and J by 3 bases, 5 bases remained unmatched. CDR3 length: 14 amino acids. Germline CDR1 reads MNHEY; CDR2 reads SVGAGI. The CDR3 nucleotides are TGTGCCAGCAGTACCACAGGGGGGTACACTGAAGCTTTCTTT. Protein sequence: CASSTTGGYTEAFF.

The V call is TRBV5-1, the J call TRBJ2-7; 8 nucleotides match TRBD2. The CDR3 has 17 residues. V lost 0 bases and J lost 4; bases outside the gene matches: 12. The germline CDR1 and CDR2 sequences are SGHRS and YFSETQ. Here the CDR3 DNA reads TGCGCCAGCAGCTTGGCCTCACTAGCGGACCTCTCATACGAGCAGTACTTC. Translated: CASSLASLADLSYEQYF. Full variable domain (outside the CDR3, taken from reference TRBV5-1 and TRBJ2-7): KAGVTQTPRYLIKTRGQQVTLSCSPISGHRSVSWYQQTPGQGLQFLFEYFSETQRNKGNFPGRFSGRQFSNSRSEMNVSTLELGDSALYLCASSLASLADLSYEQYFGPGTRLTVT.

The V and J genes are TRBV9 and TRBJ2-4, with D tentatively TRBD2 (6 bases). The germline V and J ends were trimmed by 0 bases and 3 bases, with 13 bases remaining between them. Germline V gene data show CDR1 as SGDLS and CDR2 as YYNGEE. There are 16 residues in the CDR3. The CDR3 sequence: CASSVGGGHYKNIQYF. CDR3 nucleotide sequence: TGTGCCAGCAGCGTAGGGGGAGGTCATTACAAAAACATTCAGTACTTC.

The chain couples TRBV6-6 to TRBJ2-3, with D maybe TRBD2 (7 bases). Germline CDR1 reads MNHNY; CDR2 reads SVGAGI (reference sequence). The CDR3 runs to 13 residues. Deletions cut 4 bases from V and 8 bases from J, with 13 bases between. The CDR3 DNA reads TGTGCCAGCAGTTTGGGGGGGGCGAGTACGCAGTATTTT. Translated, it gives CASSLGGASTQYF.

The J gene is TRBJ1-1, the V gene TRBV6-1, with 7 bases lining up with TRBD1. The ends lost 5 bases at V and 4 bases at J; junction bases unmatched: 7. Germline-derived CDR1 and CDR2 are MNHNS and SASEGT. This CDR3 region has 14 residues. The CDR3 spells CASSLYRGSTEAFF. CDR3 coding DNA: TGTGCCAGCAGTTTATACAGGGGTAGCACTGAAGCTTTCTTT.

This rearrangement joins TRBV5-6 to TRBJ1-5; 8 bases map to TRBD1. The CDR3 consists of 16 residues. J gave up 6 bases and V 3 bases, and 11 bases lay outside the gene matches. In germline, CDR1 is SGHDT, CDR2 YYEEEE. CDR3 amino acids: CASSSRGQGRSQPQHF. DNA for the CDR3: TGTGCCAGCAGCTCCCGAGGACAGGGTAGAAGTCAGCCCCAGCATTTT.

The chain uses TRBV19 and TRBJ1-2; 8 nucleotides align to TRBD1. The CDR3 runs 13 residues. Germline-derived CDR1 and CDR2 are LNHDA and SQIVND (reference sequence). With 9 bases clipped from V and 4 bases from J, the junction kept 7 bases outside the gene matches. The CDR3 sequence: CASKRQGIYGYTF. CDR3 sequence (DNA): TGTGCCAGCAAGAGACAGGGGATCTATGGCTACACCTTC.

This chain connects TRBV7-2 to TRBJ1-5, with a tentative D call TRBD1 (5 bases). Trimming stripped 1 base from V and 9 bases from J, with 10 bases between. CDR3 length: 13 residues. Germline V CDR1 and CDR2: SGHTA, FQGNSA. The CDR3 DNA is TGTGCCAGCAGCTTAGAAGGGAGGGGGCCCCAGCATTTT. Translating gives CASSLEGRGPQHF. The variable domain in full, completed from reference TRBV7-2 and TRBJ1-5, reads GAGVSQSPSNKVTEKGKDVELRCDPISGHTALYWYRQSLGQGLEFLIYFQGNSAPDKSGLPSDRFSAERTGGSVSTLTIQRTQQEDSAVYLCASSLEGRGPQHFGDGTRLSIL.

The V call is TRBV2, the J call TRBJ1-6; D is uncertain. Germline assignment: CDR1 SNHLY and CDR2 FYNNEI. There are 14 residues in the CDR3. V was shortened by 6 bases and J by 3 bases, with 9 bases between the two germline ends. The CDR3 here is CASSLSLYNSPLHF. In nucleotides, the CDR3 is TGTGCCAGCAGCTTGAGCCTCTATAATTCACCCCTCCACTTT.